What follows describes a single T cell receptor beta chain. The data were taken from a study of blood T cell repertoires in COVID-19. Study overall: Acute and convalescent COVID-19 samples came from the United States, Italy and Spain.

The CDR3 consists of 14 residues. Between the trimmed V and J ends, which lost 6 bases and 3 bases, there was a span of 14 bases. Germline CDR1 reads MNHEY; CDR2 reads SVGAGI. In the source study's methods: Using reference gene primer amplification, nucleated cell counts were estimated. Clones were read by immunoSEQ multiplex PCR, and TCRdb kept only the in-frame ones, dropping some. For V, J and clone size, that table is used; D and trimming come from the DNA. This table holds about 210,000 clones, roughly 90% found once. Sequenced input: peripheral blood. The receptor was derived from an older woman with acute or convalescent COVID-19. This chain connects TRBV6-5 to TRBJ1-1; weak D call: TRBD1 (6 bases). The CDR3: CASSPQGGHTEAFF. In nucleotides, the CDR3 is TGTGCCAGCAGCCCACAGGGTGGGCACACTGAAGCTTTCTTT.